This TCR beta chain was retrieved from a study of radiotherapy plus CTLA-4 blockade in lung cancer. V lost 3 bases and J 5 bases, leaving 12 bases between the germline ends. Germline lookup yields CDR1 KGHSH and CDR2 LQKENI. The CDR3 runs 14 residues. In its sample, this clone was seen once. The assay was immunoSEQ multiplex PCR, and TCRdb's table has in-frame clones only and misses some. The sample has about 97,000 clones; 65% to 80% are singletons. This chain joins TRBV18 and TRBJ2-3, with D perhaps matching TRBD2 (5 bases). The clonotype originates from a human donor with non-small cell lung cancer who had a partial response to radiotherapy plus ipilimumab. Some clones in this sample may be carry-over from other donors' samples. This specimen was peripheral blood, taken from a patient treated with radiotherapy plus ipilimumab. As DNA, the CDR3 is TGTGCCAGCTCACCGGGAGACTTTGGAGATACGCAGTATTTT. As protein: CASSPGDFGDTQYF.